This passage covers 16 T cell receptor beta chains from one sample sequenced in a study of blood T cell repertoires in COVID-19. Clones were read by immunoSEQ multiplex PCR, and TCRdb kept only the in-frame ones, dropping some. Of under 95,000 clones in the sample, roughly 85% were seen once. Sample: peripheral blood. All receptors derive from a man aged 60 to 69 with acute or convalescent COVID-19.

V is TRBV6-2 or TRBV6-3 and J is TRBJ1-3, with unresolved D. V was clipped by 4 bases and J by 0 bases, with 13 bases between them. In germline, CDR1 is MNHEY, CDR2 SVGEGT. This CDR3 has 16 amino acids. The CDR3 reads CASSSEPLLSGNTIYF. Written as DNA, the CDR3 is TGTGCCAGCAGTTCCGAGCCCCTGCTCTCTGGAAACACCATATATTTT.

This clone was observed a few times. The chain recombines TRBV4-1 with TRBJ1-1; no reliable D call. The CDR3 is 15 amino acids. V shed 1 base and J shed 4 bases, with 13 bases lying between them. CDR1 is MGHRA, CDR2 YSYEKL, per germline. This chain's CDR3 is CASSQARGISTEAFF. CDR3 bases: TGCGCCAGCAGCCAAGCTAGAGGGATTAGCACTGAAGCTTTCTTT.

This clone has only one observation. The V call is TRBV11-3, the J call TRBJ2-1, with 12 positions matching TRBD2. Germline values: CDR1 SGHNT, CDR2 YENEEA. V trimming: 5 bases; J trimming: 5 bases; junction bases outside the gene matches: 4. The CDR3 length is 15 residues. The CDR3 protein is CASSKLAGGHNEQFF. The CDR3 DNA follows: TGTGCCAGCAGCAAACTAGCGGGGGGTCACAATGAGCAGTTCTTC.

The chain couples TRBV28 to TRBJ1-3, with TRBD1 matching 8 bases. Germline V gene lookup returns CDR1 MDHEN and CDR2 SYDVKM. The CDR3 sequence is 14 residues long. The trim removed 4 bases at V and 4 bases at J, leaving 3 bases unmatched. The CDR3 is CASSYRGNGNTIYF. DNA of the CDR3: TGTGCCAGCAGTTACAGGGGGAACGGAAACACCATATATTTT.

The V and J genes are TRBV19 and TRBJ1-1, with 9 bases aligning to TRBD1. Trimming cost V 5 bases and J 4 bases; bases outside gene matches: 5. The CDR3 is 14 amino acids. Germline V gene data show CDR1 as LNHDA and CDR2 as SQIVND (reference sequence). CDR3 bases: TGTGCCAGTAGTTTGACAGGGGGGGGCACTGAAGCTTTCTTT. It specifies CASSLTGGGTEAFF. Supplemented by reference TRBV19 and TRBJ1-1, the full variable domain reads DGGITQSPKYLFRKEGQNVTLSCEQNLNHDAMYWYRQDPGQGLRLIYYSQIVNDFQKGDIAEGYSVSREKKESFPLTVTSAQKNPTAFYLCASSLTGGGTEAFFGQGTRLTVV.

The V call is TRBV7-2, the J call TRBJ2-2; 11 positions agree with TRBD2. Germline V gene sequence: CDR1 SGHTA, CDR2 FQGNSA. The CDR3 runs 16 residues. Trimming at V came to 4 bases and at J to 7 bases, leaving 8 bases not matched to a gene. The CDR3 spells CASSSSSGGAGGELFF. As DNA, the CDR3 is TGTGCCAGCAGCTCTAGTAGCGGGGGGGCAGGCGGGGAGCTGTTTTTT.

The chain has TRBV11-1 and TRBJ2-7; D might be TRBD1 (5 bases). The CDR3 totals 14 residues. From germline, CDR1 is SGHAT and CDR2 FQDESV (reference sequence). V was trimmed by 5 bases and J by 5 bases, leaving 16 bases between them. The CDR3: CASSENRDSHEQYF. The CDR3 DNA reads TGTGCCAGCAGCGAAAACAGAGACAGCCACGAGCAGTACTTC.

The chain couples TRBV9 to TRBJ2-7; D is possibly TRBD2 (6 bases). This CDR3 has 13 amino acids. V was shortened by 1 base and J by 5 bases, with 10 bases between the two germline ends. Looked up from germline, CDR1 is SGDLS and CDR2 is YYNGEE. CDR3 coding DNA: TGTGCCAGCAGCGTACAGGGAGGCCACGAGCAGTACTTC. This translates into CASSVQGGHEQYF.

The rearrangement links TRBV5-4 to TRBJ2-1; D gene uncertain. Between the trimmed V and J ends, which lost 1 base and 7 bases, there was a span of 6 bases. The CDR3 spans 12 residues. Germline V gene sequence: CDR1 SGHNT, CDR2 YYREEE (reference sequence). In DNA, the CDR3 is TGTGCCAGCAGCTTGACTGAGAATGAGCAGTTCTTC. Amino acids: CASSLTENEQFF.

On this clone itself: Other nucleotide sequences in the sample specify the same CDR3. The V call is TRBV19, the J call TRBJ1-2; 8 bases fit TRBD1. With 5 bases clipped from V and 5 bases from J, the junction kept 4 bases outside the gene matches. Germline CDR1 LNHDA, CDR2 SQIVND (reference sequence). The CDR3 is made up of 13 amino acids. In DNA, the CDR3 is TGTGCCAGTAGTCCCGGACAGGGTTATGGCTACACCTTC. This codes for CASSPGQGYGYTF.

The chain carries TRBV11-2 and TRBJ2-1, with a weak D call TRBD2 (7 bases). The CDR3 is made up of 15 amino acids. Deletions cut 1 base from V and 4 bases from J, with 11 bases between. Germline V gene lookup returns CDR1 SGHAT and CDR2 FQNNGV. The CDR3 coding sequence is TGTGCCAGCAGCTTAGGAGGGGGGGCGTACAATGAGCAGTTCTTC. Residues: CASSLGGGAYNEQFF.

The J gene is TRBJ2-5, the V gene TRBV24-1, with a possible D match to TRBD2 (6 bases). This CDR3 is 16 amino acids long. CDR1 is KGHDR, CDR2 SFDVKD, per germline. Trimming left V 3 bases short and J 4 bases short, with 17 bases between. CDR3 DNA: TGTGCCACCAGTGATCGCGGTGGAAGGGGAGGAGAGACCCAGTACTTC. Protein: CATSDRGGRGGETQYF.

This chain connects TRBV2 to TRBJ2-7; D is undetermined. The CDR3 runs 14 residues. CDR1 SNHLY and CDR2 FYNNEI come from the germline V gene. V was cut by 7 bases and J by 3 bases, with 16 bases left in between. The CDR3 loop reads CASKNRWQDYEQYF. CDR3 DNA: TGTGCCAGCAAAAATAGGTGGCAGGACTACGAGCAGTACTTC.

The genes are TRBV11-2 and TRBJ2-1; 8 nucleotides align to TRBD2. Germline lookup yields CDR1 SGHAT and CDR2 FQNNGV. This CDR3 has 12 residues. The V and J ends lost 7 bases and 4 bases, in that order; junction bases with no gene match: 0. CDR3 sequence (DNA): TGTGCCAGCAAGCGGGGGTACAATGAGCAGTTCTTC. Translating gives CASKRGYNEQFF.

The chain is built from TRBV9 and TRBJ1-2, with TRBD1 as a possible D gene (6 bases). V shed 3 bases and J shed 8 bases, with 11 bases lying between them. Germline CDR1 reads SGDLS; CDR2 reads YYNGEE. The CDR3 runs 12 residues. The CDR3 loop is CASSGTARGYTF. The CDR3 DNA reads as TGTGCCAGCAGCGGGACAGCCAGGGGCTACACCTTC.

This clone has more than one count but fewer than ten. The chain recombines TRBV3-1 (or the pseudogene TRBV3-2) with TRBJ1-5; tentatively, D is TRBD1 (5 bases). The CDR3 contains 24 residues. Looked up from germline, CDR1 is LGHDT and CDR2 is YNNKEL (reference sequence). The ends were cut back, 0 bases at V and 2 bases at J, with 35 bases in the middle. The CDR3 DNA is TGTGCCAGCAGCCAAGATACTCTGCTGACAGCCCCCCACAGTCAAAATAGGGGCAATCAGCCCCAGCATTTT. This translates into CASSQDTLLTAPHSQNRGNQPQHF.